The 31 T cell receptor beta chains in this list originate from one sample, sequenced in a study of low-dose radiotherapy and immunotherapy resistance in tumors. Time point indicated: before trial treatment. First-strand cDNA relied on TRAV- and TRBV-specific primers spanning alpha and beta chains. For amplifying TCRs, the PCR ran for approximately 18 cycles with Phusion, which was used together with a constant-region primer and the adapter on the V primers. TCRdb recomputed calls from the reads with MiXCR, one row per CDR3 protein. The top ten hold about 1% of the sample, which has 85,000 to 100,000 distinct CDR3 sequences, 9.4% seen once. The sample here was PBMCs, taken before treatment. These receptors all stem from a male donor with prostate cancer.

This clonotype was found many times. The V gene is TRBV29-1, the J gene TRBJ1-1, with TRBD1 as a possible D gene (5 bases). V was shortened by 8 bases and J by 3 bases, with 16 bases between the two germline ends. Germline lookup yields CDR1 SQVTM and CDR2 ANQGSEA. The CDR3 loop spans 13 amino acids. The CDR3: CSHRGGLDTEAFF. CDR3 nucleotide sequence: TGCAGCCACCGGGGGGGGTTGGACACTGAAGCTTTCTTT. The variable domain in full, with the rest retrieved from reference TRBV29-1 and TRBJ1-1, is SAVISQKPSRDICQRGTSLTIQCQVDSQVTMMFWYRQQPGQSLTLIATANQGSEATYESGFVIDKFPISRPNLTFSTLTVSNMSPEDSSIYLCSHRGGLDTEAFFGQGTRLTVV.

This clonotype came up many times. This chain uses TRBV9 with TRBJ2-1; 8 nucleotides match TRBD2. Trimming cost V 0 bases and J 7 bases; bases outside gene matches: 6. The CDR3 runs to 15 residues. In germline, CDR1 is SGDLS, CDR2 YYNGEE. For the CDR3, the DNA is TGTGCCAGCAGCGTAGCCGGGAGGGCCCTAAATGAGCAGTTCTTC. This sequence encodes CASSVAGRALNEQFF.

This clonotype occurred many times. The rearrangement links TRBV6-5 to TRBJ1-5; TRBD1 matches at 8 bases. Per the germline V gene, CDR1 is MNHEY and CDR2 is SVGAGI. The CDR3 extends over 15 amino acids. V was clipped by 4 bases and J by 0 bases; unmatched bases: 2. CDR3 protein: CASSSQGVSNQPQHF. Written as DNA, the CDR3 is TGTGCCAGCAGTTCACAGGGGGTTAGCAATCAGCCCCAGCATTTT.

The rearrangement uses TRBV12-3 or TRBV12-4 and TRBJ2-1, with TRBD2 as a possible D gene (5 bases). With 8 bases removed from V and 8 bases from J, the gap between germline ends came to 13 bases. The CDR3 extends over 12 amino acids. CDR3 sequence: CASGGRRDEQFF. Here the CDR3 DNA reads TGTGCCAGCGGCGGACGGCGGGATGAGCAGTTCTTC.

This clonotype has at least ten counts. V is TRBV24-1 and J is TRBJ2-2, with D perhaps TRBD2 (6 bases). The V end was cut by 9 bases, the J end by 1 base, with 14 bases between. This CDR3 region has 15 residues. Germline V lookup: CDR1 KGHDR, CDR2 SFDVKD. CDR3 region: CATAGRGQNTGELFF. CDR3 bases: TGTGCCACCGCGGGGCGAGGTCAGAACACCGGGGAGCTGTTTTTT.

This clonotype was recorded at least ten times. The chain uses TRBV19 and TRBJ1-5; no firm D call. The germline V gene has CDR1 LNHDA and CDR2 SQIVND (reference sequence). V was trimmed by 3 bases and J by 2 bases, leaving 5 bases between them. This CDR3 has 13 residues. The CDR3 loop is CASSMMGNQPQHF. The CDR3 DNA reads TGTGCCAGTAGTATGATGGGCAATCAGCCCCAGCATTTT.

This clonotype was seen ten or more times. The chain couples TRBV7-2 to TRBJ2-2; TRBD2 matches 9 bases. Germline values: CDR1 SGHTA, CDR2 FQGNSA. The CDR3 covers 16 residues. Trimming removed 1 base from V and 7 bases from J; junction bases left unmatched: 7. The CDR3: CASSLVSGSVGGELFF. Here the CDR3 DNA reads TGTGCCAGCAGCTTAGTTAGCGGGAGTGTAGGCGGGGAGCTGTTTTTT.

V gene TRBV27 combines with J gene TRBJ2-7; 7 bases align to TRBD1. The V and J ends lost 5 bases and 3 bases, in that order; junction bases with no gene match: 10. This CDR3 has 15 amino acids. Germline V gene data show CDR1 as MNHEY and CDR2 as SMNVEV (reference sequence). The CDR3 bases are TGTGCCAGCAGTCCCTGGGACAGCAGTCTCTACGAGCAGTACTTC. Amino acids: CASSPWDSSLYEQYF.

This clonotype showed up many times. The chain combines TRBV20-1 with TRBJ2-7, with TRBD1 matching 9 bases. The CDR3 extends over 13 amino acids. Germline values: CDR1 DFQATT, CDR2 SNEGSKA (reference sequence). Germline trimming cut 7 bases from V and 3 bases from J; bases unmatched to any gene: 7. The DNA of the CDR3 is TGCAGTGAAGTCGGACAGGGGAACTACGAGCAGTACTTC. It specifies CSEVGQGNYEQYF.

This clonotype was seen many times. The chain uses TRBV5-4 and TRBJ2-7, with TRBD1 matching 7 bases. This CDR3 has 13 amino acids. Germline CDR1 reads SGHNT; CDR2 reads YYREEE (reference sequence). The V and J ends lost 3 bases and 3 bases, in that order; junction bases with no gene match: 3. The chain's CDR3 is CASSSTGDYEQYF. The CDR3 DNA follows: TGTGCCAGCAGCTCCACAGGGGACTACGAGCAGTACTTC.

At least ten counts were recorded for this clonotype. The chain combines TRBV20-1 with TRBJ2-4; D tentatively reads TRBD1 or TRBD2 (5 bases each). V lost 5 bases and J 7 bases, leaving 15 bases between the germline ends. CDR1 DFQATT and CDR2 SNEGSKA come from the germline V gene (reference sequence). The CDR3 extends over 13 amino acids. CDR3 DNA: TGCAGTGCTCCGGGACGGCCGAGGAACATTCAGTACTTC. Amino acid sequence: CSAPGRPRNIQYF.

This clonotype has only a few counts. The DNA of the CDR3 is TGCAGCGTTCGGGACGTTTACGGCTACACCTTC. Its translation is CSVRDVYGYTF. The rearrangement uses TRBV29-1 and TRBJ1-2, with D perhaps TRBD1 (5 bases). This CDR3 region has 11 residues. The germline gives CDR1 SQVTM, CDR2 ANQGSEA. V gave up 5 bases and J gave up 8 bases, with 12 bases separating them.

This clonotype has at least ten counts. This chain joins TRBV7-6 and TRBJ2-1, with a tentative D call TRBD2 (6 bases). The CDR3 sequence is 13 residues long. V lost 5 bases, J lost 12 bases, and 17 bases lay in between. CDR1 SGHVS and CDR2 FNYEAQ come from the germline V gene. The CDR3 spells CASSPGTLLGQFF. CDR3 in DNA: TGTGCCAGCAGCCCAGGGACTTTATTGGGGCAGTTCTTC.

This clonotype was detected ten times or more. The rearrangement links TRBV3-1 to TRBJ1-4; D unclear. Germline loops: CDR1 LGHDT, CDR2 YNNKEL (reference sequence). V lost 0 bases and J 10 bases, leaving 15 bases between the germline ends. The CDR3 spans 15 residues. CDR3 nucleotides: TGTGCCAGCAGCCAAGAAGGTGTTACCGGAGGAAAACTGTTTTTT. The encoded protein is CASSQEGVTGGKLFF.

This clonotype was seen at least ten times. The chain couples TRBV28 to TRBJ2-1; D is unresolved. This CDR3 is built from 13 residues. V was trimmed by 6 bases and J by 5 bases, leaving 11 bases between them. Germline V gene data show CDR1 as MDHEN and CDR2 as SYDVKM. The CDR3 sequence is CASSRNTNNEQFF. In DNA form, the CDR3 reads TGTGCCAGCAGCCGTAATACTAACAATGAGCAGTTCTTC.

This clonotype was observed at least ten times. The genes are TRBV28 and TRBJ2-7, with 11 positions matching TRBD1. Germline CDR1 and CDR2: MDHEN and SYDVKM. CDR3 length: 15 amino acids. V was pared by 6 bases and J by 4 bases, with 8 bases of the junction left unmatched. The CDR3 DNA follows: TGTGCCAGCAGCCGAGCAGGGACAGGGGGGTACGAGCAGTACTTC. Translation: CASSRAGTGGYEQYF.

This clonotype occurred a few times. The chain couples TRBV19 to TRBJ2-6, with D possibly TRBD1 on 5 matching bases. Trimming left V 6 bases short and J 0 bases short, with 15 bases between. Germline CDR1 is LNHDA and CDR2 is SQIVND (reference sequence). This CDR3 region has 17 residues. For the CDR3, the DNA is TGTGCCAGTAGACTATCACAGGTTGTCTCTGGGGCCAACGTCCTGACTTTC. Amino acids: CASRLSQVVSGANVLTF.

This clonotype was observed at least ten times. The CDR3 sequence: CASSRLGANTGELFF. The CDR3 coding sequence is TGTGCCAGCAGCCGGTTAGGGGCGAACACCGGGGAGCTGTTTTTT. J is TRBJ2-2 and V is TRBV3-1; a possible D gene is TRBD1 (5 bases). Trimming took off 4 bases at V and 0 bases at J, with 9 bases between the two ends. The germline V gene encodes CDR1 LGHDT and CDR2 YNNKEL (reference sequence). This CDR3 is 15 amino acids long.

The chain joins TRBV20-1 to TRBJ2-7, with a tentative D call TRBD2 (6 bases). The CDR3 extends over 15 amino acids. Per the germline V gene, CDR1 is DFQATT and CDR2 is SNEGSKA (reference sequence). V shed 3 bases and J shed 5 bases, with 20 bases lying between them. CDR3: CSASSPITASDEQYF. Here the CDR3 DNA reads TGCAGTGCTAGTTCTCCTATAACTGCTAGCGACGAGCAGTACTTC.

This clonotype was recorded at least ten times. The genes are TRBV7-8 and TRBJ2-7; D might be TRBD1 (6 bases). With 5 bases removed from V and 0 bases from J, the gap between germline ends came to 14 bases. This CDR3 region has 15 residues. The germline CDR1 and CDR2 sequences are SGHVS and FQNEAQ. Here the CDR3 DNA reads TGTGCCAGCAGCCTAGTGGGGGACACCTCCTACGAGCAGTACTTC. Encoded protein: CASSLVGDTSYEQYF.

This clonotype was detected ten times or more. The chain uses TRBV19 and TRBJ2-1; maybe TRBD2 (5 bases). Germline V gene lookup returns CDR1 LNHDA and CDR2 SQIVND (reference sequence). The V end was cut by 4 bases, the J end by 0 bases, with 10 bases between. The CDR3 extends over 15 amino acids. The CDR3 loop is CASSTSGFSYNEQFF. The CDR3 coding sequence is TGTGCCAGTAGTACCTCGGGGTTCTCCTACAATGAGCAGTTCTTC.

This clonotype was seen at least ten times. The chain combines TRBV6-5 with TRBJ2-1; D unresolved. Germline-derived CDR1 and CDR2 are MNHEY and SVGAGI. Trimming left V 4 bases short and J 6 bases short, with 4 bases between. This CDR3 has 11 residues. In nucleotides, the CDR3 is TGTGCCAGCAGTTTAGCCAATGAGCAGTTCTTC. Amino acid sequence: CASSLANEQFF.

This clonotype was seen ten or more times. The chain uses TRBV3-1 and TRBJ1-5, with 7 bases aligning to TRBD1. V shed 5 bases, J shed 6 bases, and the junction held 10 bases outside the gene matches. Germline V gene lookup returns CDR1 LGHDT and CDR2 YNNKEL (reference sequence). The CDR3 length is 15 residues. In DNA, the CDR3 is TGTGCCAGCAGCTCAAGTGGAGGGGGCGGTCAGCCCCAGCATTTT. As protein: CASSSSGGGGQPQHF.

This clonotype was counted many times. V gene TRBV5-1 combines with J gene TRBJ2-7, with D perhaps matching TRBD2 (6 bases). Trimming shortened V by 0 bases and J by 2 bases, and 15 bases separated the two germline ends. The CDR3 contains 16 residues. Germline values: CDR1 SGHRS, CDR2 YFSETQ. CDR3 DNA: TGCGCCAGCAGCTTGGCTGGGGGAGGTCGAACCTACGAGCAGTACTTC. It yields the protein CASSLAGGGRTYEQYF.

This clonotype appeared many times. The rearrangement uses TRBV7-2 and TRBJ2-2; TRBD1 or TRBD2 may be the D gene (5 bases each). The CDR3 contains 15 residues. CDR1 is SGHTA, CDR2 FQGNSA, per germline. V was pared by 2 bases and J by 1 base, with 8 bases between. The CDR3 is CASSLPGRNTGELFF. As DNA, the CDR3 is TGTGCCAGCAGCTTACCGGGACGGAACACCGGGGAGCTGTTTTTT. Variable domain in full (rest from reference TRBV7-2 and TRBJ2-2): GAGVSQSPSNKVTEKGKDVELRCDPISGHTALYWYRQSLGQGLEFLIYFQGNSAPDKSGLPSDRFSAERTGGSVSTLTIQRTQQEDSAVYLCASSLPGRNTGELFFGEGSRLTVL.

This clonotype was recorded many times. This chain uses TRBV7-2 with TRBJ1-4; 8 bases align to TRBD1. This CDR3 spans 15 amino acids. J gave up 5 bases and V 4 bases, and 6 bases lay outside the gene matches. Per germline, CDR1 SGHTA and CDR2 FQGNSA. CDR3 DNA sequence: TGTGCCAGCAGCTCCTCGACAGGGGAGAATGAAAAACTGTTTTTT. It encodes CASSSSTGENEKLFF.

This clonotype was seen ten or more times. The genes are TRBV19 and TRBJ2-7; D assignment may be TRBD1 or TRBD2 (5 bases each). The CDR3 runs to 14 residues. Germline CDR1 and CDR2: LNHDA and SQIVND (reference sequence). V lost 3 bases and J lost 5, with 14 bases in between. CDR3 in DNA: TGTGCCAGTAGTATCCCGGGACCAGCGAACGAGCAGTACTTC. As protein: CASSIPGPANEQYF.

This clonotype was recorded at least ten times. The chain employs TRBV6-2 or TRBV6-3 and TRBJ2-4; D is perhaps TRBD2 (6 bases). This CDR3 has 14 residues. V gave up 3 bases and J gave up 7 bases, with 13 bases separating them. Germline loops: CDR1 MNHEY, CDR2 SVGEGT. CDR3 loop: CASSYGGMVNIQYF. The CDR3 DNA follows: TGTGCCAGCAGTTATGGCGGGATGGTTAACATTCAGTACTTC.

This clonotype was seen many times. CDR3 DNA sequence: TGTGCCAGCAGTTGGAATTCACCCCTCCACTTT. Its protein product is CASSWNSPLHF. The rearrangement uses TRBV28 and TRBJ1-6; D uncertain. CDR3 length: 11 residues. V lost 4 bases and J lost 7, with 2 bases in between. Germline CDR1 MDHEN, CDR2 SYDVKM.

About this clonotype: The junction and the germline gene differ at one end; a read error may be behind it. The chain recombines TRBV5-3 with TRBJ2-5; D may be TRBD2 (6 bases). TRBV5-3 is designated an ORF whose function remains uncertain. The CDR3 consists of 14 residues. The CDR3 reads CASSLVGGFETQYF. The DNA for the CDR3 is TGTGCCAGCAGCTTAGTGGGGGGTTTTGAGACCCAGTACTTC.

This clonotype appeared many times. The rearrangement links TRBV9 to TRBJ2-7, with TRBD2 matching 7 bases. CDR1 SGDLS and CDR2 YYNGEE come from the germline V gene. The V and J ends lost 0 bases and 2 bases, in that order; junction bases with no gene match: 8. This CDR3 comprises 16 residues. The chain's CDR3 is CASSVAASGTTYEQYF. The DNA of the CDR3 is TGTGCCAGCAGCGTAGCCGCTAGCGGAACGACCTACGAGCAGTACTTC.